The clone carrying this T cell receptor (beta chain) was found once. TCRdb keeps only in-frame clones here, not all; method: immunoSEQ multiplex PCR. The table includes 25,000 to 30,000 clones, about 83% detected once. This entry is derived from a study of sequential checkpoint blockade in melanoma. Study-wide background: First-line arms were nivolumab then ipilimumab, or the reverse, randomized 1:1. Each arm's sequence ended with maintenance nivolumab.

CDR3 size: 15 residues. Trimming took 6 bases from V and 5 from J; bases not matched to a gene: 12. Per germline, CDR1 MNHEY and CDR2 SMNVEV (reference sequence). Described treatment: randomized to nivolumab then ipilimumab (arm A) or the reverse (arm B). DNA-damaging chemotherapy had not been given to any patient beforehand. Sorted cells were live CD3+CD8+, lacking CD19 and CD56, from PBMCs. V is TRBV27 and J is TRBJ2-7, with 8 bases that match TRBD2. This receptor was identified in a human donor with melanoma. The sample in question was CD8+ T cells sorted from blood (inferred from file names), obtained from a patient given nivolumab and ipilimumab in sequence. The CDR3 DNA reads TGTGCCAGCAGCGCTCGGGGGGGGAAAGTAAACGAGCAGTACTTC. Residues: CASSARGGKVNEQYF.